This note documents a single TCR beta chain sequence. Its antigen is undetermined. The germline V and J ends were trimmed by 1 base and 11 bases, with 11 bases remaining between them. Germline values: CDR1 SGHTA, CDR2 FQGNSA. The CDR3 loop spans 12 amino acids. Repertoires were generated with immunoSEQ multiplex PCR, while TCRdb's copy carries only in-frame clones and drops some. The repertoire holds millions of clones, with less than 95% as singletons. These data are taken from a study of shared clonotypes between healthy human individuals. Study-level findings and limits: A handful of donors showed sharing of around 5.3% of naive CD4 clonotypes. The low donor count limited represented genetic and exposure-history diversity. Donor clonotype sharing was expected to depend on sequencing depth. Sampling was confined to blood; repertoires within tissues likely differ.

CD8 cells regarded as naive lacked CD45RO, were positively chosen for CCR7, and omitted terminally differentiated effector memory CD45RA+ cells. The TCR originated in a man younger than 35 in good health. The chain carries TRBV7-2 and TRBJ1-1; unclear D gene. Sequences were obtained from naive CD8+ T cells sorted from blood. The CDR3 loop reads CASSLGGLGAFF. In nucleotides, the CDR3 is TGTGCCAGCAGCTTAGGCGGATTGGGGGCTTTCTTT.